The following is a T cell receptor (beta chain) sequence with its context. This sample stems from a study of shared clonotypes between healthy human individuals. Per germline, CDR1 MNHEY and CDR2 SMNVEV (reference sequence). V dropped 3 bases and J dropped 4; count of bases not matched to a gene: 11. The CDR3 is made up of 17 amino acids. Terminally differentiated effector memory CD45RA+ cells were excluded by CCR7 positive selection of CD45RO-negative cells. An assay was performed, and its level was deep. In the original processing: ImmunoSEQ sequences covered only the junction and lacked quality scores; filtering therefore differed. Sequencing used immunoSEQ multiplex PCR; TCRdb keeps in-frame clones, though not all of them. V and J calls and clone size come straight from that table; D and trimming were deduced from the DNA. The sample yields just over 2,000,000 clones, approximately 94% seen once.

The sample taken for sequencing was naive CD8+ T cells sorted from blood. V gene TRBV27 combines with J gene TRBJ2-1; the match to TRBD2 covers 8 bases. The origin of this receptor is a young man in good health. Written as DNA, the CDR3 is TGTGCCAGCAGTTTGTTAGCGGGGCCCTCGGTGTACAATGAGCAGTTCTTC. It codes for CASSLLAGPSVYNEQFF.